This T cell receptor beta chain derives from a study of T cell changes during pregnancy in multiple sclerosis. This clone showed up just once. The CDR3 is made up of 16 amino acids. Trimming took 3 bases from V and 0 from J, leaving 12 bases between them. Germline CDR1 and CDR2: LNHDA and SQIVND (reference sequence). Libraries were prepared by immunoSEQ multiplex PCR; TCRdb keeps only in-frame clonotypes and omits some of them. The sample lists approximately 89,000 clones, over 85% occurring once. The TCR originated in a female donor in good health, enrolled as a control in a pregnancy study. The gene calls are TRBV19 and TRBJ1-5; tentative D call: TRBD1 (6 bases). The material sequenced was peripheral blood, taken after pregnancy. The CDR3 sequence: CASSIRTVSSNQPQHF. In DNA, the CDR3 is TGTGCCAGTAGTATTAGGACAGTGTCTAGCAATCAGCCCCAGCATTTT.